These 3 T cell receptor beta chains were all obtained from the same sample, sequenced in a study of CD8+ T cells in alopecia areata. Treatment specified: oral pan-JAK inhibitor, 5-10 mg twice daily. RNA was extracted and reverse transcribed into cDNA as the sequencing template. Sequencing was performed with immunoSEQ multiplex PCR; in TCRdb, only in-frame clones are kept and a portion is missing. The sample comprises approximately 110,000 clones, under 60% of which are singletons, and over 9% rests with the top ten. The sequenced sample was CD8+ T cells sorted from blood, obtained at week 24, from a patient treated with tofacitinib. The receptors originated from a human donor with alopecia areata.

This clone was recorded once. The rearrangement joins TRBV5-6 to TRBJ2-7; D gene ambiguous. Germline V lookup: CDR1 SGHDT, CDR2 YYEEEE. V lost 0 bases, J lost 3 bases, and 13 bases lay in between. CDR3 length: 15 amino acids. The CDR3: CASSLAWQLSYEQYF. CDR3 DNA: TGTGCCAGCAGCTTGGCCTGGCAGCTGAGCTACGAGCAGTACTTC.

J is TRBJ1-1 and V is TRBV9; 8 bases are a match to TRBD1. Germline-derived CDR1 and CDR2 are SGDLS and YYNGEE. The V gene end was trimmed by 0 bases and the J gene end by 8 bases; junction bases not matched to a gene: 12. This CDR3 is 16 amino acids long. The CDR3 DNA sequence: TGTGCCAGCAGCGTAGTTCCCCAGGGGGCCTTGGCAGAAGCTTTCTTT. Its protein product is CASSVVPQGALAEAFF.

The count of this clone is one. This chain links TRBV5-1 with TRBJ2-7; D ambiguous. Germline values: CDR1 SGHRS, CDR2 YFSETQ. The V end lost 7 bases, the J end lost 8 bases, and 10 bases lay between the germline ends. The CDR3 runs 10 residues. Here the CDR3 reads CASAFGQQYF. DNA for the CDR3: TGCGCCAGCGCCTTCGGACAGCAGTACTTC.